These 15 T cell receptor beta chains were sequenced from one sample in a study of T cells after yellow fever vaccination. MiXCR was run by TCRdb on the 5' RACE reads, yielding one entry per CDR3 protein. The table has roughly 50,000 distinct CDR3 sequences, 7.4% seen once; the top ten hold 28%. The material sequenced was CD8+ T cells sorted from PBMCs, taken roughly 14 days after the first yellow fever vaccination. These receptors originate from a young man who received the YFV17D yellow fever vaccine.

CDR3 DNA: TGTGCCAGCAGCCAAGATTCCGGCATTGGGCAGTATTTT. Translating it yields CASSQDSGIGQYF. The genes are TRBV14 and TRBJ2-3, with D unclear. Trimming took off 0 bases at V and 11 bases at J, with 12 bases between the two ends. The CDR3 totals 13 residues. Per germline, CDR1 SGHDN and CDR2 FVKESK. Full variable domain (rest looked up from reference TRBV14 and TRBJ2-3): EAGVTQFPSHSVIEKGQTVTLRCDPISGHDNLYWYRRVMGKEIKFLLHFVKESKQDESGMPNNRFLAERTGGTYSTLKVQPAELEDSGVYFCASSQDSGIGQYFGPGTRLTVL.

This clonotype came up many times. The chain couples TRBV4-3 to TRBJ1-2; no definite D call. Germline V gene sequence: CDR1 LGHNA, CDR2 YSLEER. The CDR3 has 16 amino acids. V was shortened by 0 bases and J by 6 bases, with 17 bases between the two germline ends. CDR3 amino acids: CASSQDSGPKADGYTF. In nucleotides, the CDR3 is TGCGCCAGCAGCCAAGATTCGGGCCCGAAGGCGGATGGCTACACCTTC.

This clonotype was detected ten times or more. The chain recombines TRBV27 with TRBJ2-5; D perhaps matches TRBD2 (5 bases). The ends were cut back, 5 bases at V and 0 bases at J, with 10 bases in the middle. The CDR3 sequence is 14 residues long. CDR1 MNHEY and CDR2 SMNVEV come from the germline V gene (reference sequence). Here the CDR3 reads CASSVRRYQETQYF. The CDR3 nucleotides are TGTGCCAGCAGTGTCAGGAGGTACCAAGAGACCCAGTACTTC.

This clonotype was observed at least ten times. The rearrangement uses TRBV4-1 and TRBJ2-7; D might be TRBD1 (6 bases). CDR1 is MGHRA and CDR2 is YSYEKL in the germline V gene. CDR3 length equals 14 residues. The ends were cut back, 5 bases at V and 4 bases at J, with 15 bases in the middle. This CDR3 reads CASSTRTDLYEQYF. The CDR3 nucleotides read TGCGCCAGCAGCACCCGGACAGACCTTTACGAGCAGTACTTC.

This clonotype was detected many times. The V and J genes are TRBV4-3 and TRBJ2-1, with 11 bases identical to TRBD2. Losses at the gene ends were 4 bases for V and 1 base for J; bases not matched to a gene: 15. The germline gives CDR1 LGHNA, CDR2 YSLEER. The length of the CDR3 is 20 residues. CDR3 protein: CASSPQGSGGVVRSYNEQFF. Written as DNA, the CDR3 is TGCGCCAGCAGCCCCCAGGGTAGCGGGGGGGTAGTTCGGTCCTACAATGAGCAGTTCTTC.

This clonotype was observed at least ten times. V gene TRBV4-1 combines with J gene TRBJ2-1; a weak D match, TRBD1 (6 bases). The V end was cut by 5 bases, the J end by 1 base, with 21 bases between. This CDR3 region has 18 residues. CDR1 is MGHRA and CDR2 is YSYEKL in the germline V gene. The CDR3 spells CASSDTGKSLSSYNEQFF. CDR3 DNA: TGCGCCAGCAGCGATACAGGGAAAAGCTTATCGTCCTACAATGAGCAGTTCTTC.

The J gene is TRBJ1-5, the V gene TRBV6-2 or TRBV6-3; no clear D gene. CDR3 length equals 17 residues. The germline gives CDR1 MNHEY, CDR2 SVGEGT. Trimming shortened V by 6 bases and J by 3 bases, and 21 bases separated the two germline ends. The CDR3 DNA reads TGTGCCAGCAGCCATGGGAGAAATGAGGGTCACAATCAGCCCCAGCATTTT. Translation gives CASSHGRNEGHNQPQHF.

This clonotype occurred many times. This chain uses TRBV7-6 with TRBJ1-1, with no clear D. The CDR3 is made up of 12 amino acids. The germline gives CDR1 SGHVS, CDR2 FNYEAQ. V was trimmed by 1 base and J by 8 bases, leaving 8 bases between them. CDR3 amino acids: CASSLEGAEAFF. For the CDR3, the DNA is TGTGCCAGCAGCTTAGAGGGTGCGGAAGCTTTCTTT.

This clonotype was detected a few times. This sequence joins TRBV11-2 and TRBJ2-2, with D maybe TRBD2 (5 bases). The CDR3 is 18 residues long. The V gene lost 4 bases and the J gene lost 3 bases, with 21 bases spanning the gap. Germline V lookup: CDR1 SGHAT, CDR2 FQNNGV. CDR3 loop: CASSYPYWTTEDTGELFF. CDR3 nucleotides: TGTGCCAGCAGCTACCCTTATTGGACCACGGAGGACACCGGGGAGCTGTTTTTT.

This clonotype was seen at least ten times. The chain uses TRBV4-3 and TRBJ2-5, with 7 bases identical to TRBD2. Germline CDR1 is LGHNA and CDR2 is YSLEER. The CDR3 is 14 amino acids. With 1 base clipped from V and 1 base from J, the junction kept 0 bases outside the gene matches. In DNA, the CDR3 is TGCGCCAGCAGCCAAGGGACTAGCCAAGAGACCCAGTACTTC. Translated: CASSQGTSQETQYF.

There are many counts of this clonotype. The chain combines TRBV7-8 with TRBJ1-1, with 12 bases lining up with TRBD1. Trimming removed 5 bases from V and 0 bases from J; junction bases left unmatched: 13. CDR3 length: 19 residues. Germline CDR1 SGHVS, CDR2 FQNEAQ. The CDR3 DNA sequence: TGTGCCAGCAGCACTCCGGGACAGGGGGCTTCAAGGATGAACACTGAAGCTTTCTTT. It codes for CASSTPGQGASRMNTEAFF.

In its sample, this clonotype was seen many times. The V gene is TRBV3-1, the J gene TRBJ2-7; D tentatively reads TRBD1 or TRBD2 (5 bases each). This CDR3 has 9 amino acids. CDR1 is LGHDT and CDR2 is YNNKEL in the germline V gene (reference sequence). Here the CDR3 reads CDKGEGPRV. CDR3 DNA sequence: TGTGACAAGGGAGAGGGACCACGCGTC.

In this sample, this clonotype turned up many times. The chain is built from TRBV10-3 and TRBJ1-2; TRBD1 might be the D (5 bases). The CDR3 is 15 amino acids. V was cut by 4 bases and J by 6 bases, with 18 bases left in between. Per the germline V gene, CDR1 is ENHRY and CDR2 is SYGVKD. The CDR3 nucleotides are TGTGCCATCAGTGGGGACGGGGCTCGGGGCGATGGCTACACCTTC. Protein: CAISGDGARGDGYTF.

Notes on this clonotype: A much more abundant neighbour one base away suggests this may be a read error. V is TRBV5-1 and J is TRBJ2-5; D might be TRBD1 (6 bases). Germline CDR1 SGHRS, CDR2 YFSETQ. V lost 2 bases and J lost 5, with 16 bases in between. The CDR3 has 15 amino acids. The CDR3 here is CASSLYDRSHETQYF. CDR3 nucleotide sequence: TGCGCCAGCAGCTTATATGACAGGTCGCACGAGACCCAGTACTTC.

This clonotype was seen repeatedly, ten times or more. The chain combines TRBV7-2 with TRBJ1-1; no clear D. The germline V and J ends were trimmed by 4 bases and 7 bases, with 22 bases remaining between them. The CDR3 totals 16 residues. Germline CDR1 reads SGHTA; CDR2 reads FQGNSA. CDR3 bases: TGTGCCAGCAGCTCCCTCAACGGGCCGCCCGAAGTTGAAGCTTTCTTT. This translates into CASSSLNGPPEVEAFF.